This T cell receptor beta chain was sequenced in a study of cytomegalovirus exposure and HLA in healthy donors. General study findings and limits: Prediction of most subjects' HLA-A and HLA-B alleles by TCR beta sequences was reportedly accurate.

V was clipped by 0 bases and J by 6 bases, with 5 bases between them. The germline gives CDR1 MNHEY, CDR2 SVGAGI. This CDR3 contains 12 residues. It was with 60 Vbeta and 13 Jbeta primers that the PCR ran. In the original processing: There were around 80 million unique TCR beta chains by a later count, and about 12 million of them were shared. The repertoire was sequenced with immunoSEQ multiplex PCR; TCRdb's copy has only in-frame clones and lacks some. That table supplies the V and J calls and clone size; D and trimming were determined from the DNA. The sample has approximately 93,000 clones; roughly 79% are singletons. This clone has only a few counts. Its antigen is unidentified.

The specimen was PBMCs. This sequence originates from a woman in her thirties or forties in good health and CMV-seronegative. The chain links TRBV6-5 to TRBJ1-1, with D uncertain. The CDR3 nucleotides read TGTGCCAGCAGTTACTCTGACTCTGAAGCTTTCTTT. Its translation: CASSYSDSEAFF.